Presented here are 26 T cell receptor beta chains from one specimen sequenced in a study of blood T cell repertoires in COVID-19. Repertoires were generated with immunoSEQ multiplex PCR, while TCRdb's copy carries only in-frame clones and drops some. This sample has more than 300,000 clones, with roughly 90% found just once. Material for sequencing was PBMCs or T cells enriched from blood (not recorded which). All receptors derive from a woman in her twenties or thirties who had recovered from COVID-19.

The rearrangement links TRBV21-1 to TRBJ1-3; the D call in the table, TRBD1, was not verified against the DNA. TRBV21-1 has pseudogene status. The CDR3 length is 16 residues. CDR3: CASSKLGVSSGNTIYF. The CDR3, as DNA: TGTGCCAGCAGCAAACTAGGGGTTTCCTCTGGAAACACCATATATTTT.

The J gene is TRBJ1-6, the V gene TRBV15; 9 nucleotides match TRBD1. CDR3 length: 14 amino acids. Germline V gives CDR1 LNHNV, CDR2 YYDKDF (reference sequence). V was clipped by 3 bases and J by 7 bases; unmatched bases: 1. CDR3 bases: TGTGCCACCAGCAGCGACAGGGGGAATTCACCCCTCCACTTT. Translation: CATSSDRGNSPLHF. Looking up the rest from reference TRBV15 and TRBJ1-6 gives the full variable domain: DAMVIQNPRYQVTQFGKPVTLSCSQTLNHNVMYWYQQKSSQAPKLLFHYYDKDFNNEADTPDNFQSRRPNTSFCFLDIRSPGLGDTAMYLCATSSDRGNSPLHFGNGTRLTVT.

V gene TRBV25-1 combines with J gene TRBJ2-2; TRBD1 agrees at 9 bases. Germline CDR1 reads MGHDK; CDR2 reads SYGVNS. The CDR3 spans 15 residues. V shed 5 bases, J shed 3 bases, and the junction held 4 bases outside the gene matches. The CDR3 DNA sequence: TGTGCCAGCAGTAGGACAGGGGTGGACACCGGGGAGCTGTTTTTT. Translation: CASSRTGVDTGELFF.

V and J are TRBV6-5 and TRBJ2-3, with D maybe TRBD2 (6 bases). CDR3 length equals 14 residues. V lost 7 bases to trimming and J lost 4 bases, with 15 bases between them. The germline V gene encodes CDR1 MNHEY and CDR2 SVGAGI. CDR3 nucleotides: TGTGCCAGCAAGGAGACTAGAGGTCCAGATACGCAGTATTTT. It codes for CASKETRGPDTQYF.

The V call is TRBV4-2, the J call TRBJ2-7; TRBD2 aligns across 13 bases. Germline trimming cut 4 bases from V and 2 bases from J; bases unmatched to any gene: 5. The CDR3 spans 16 residues. Germline CDR1 LGHNA, CDR2 YNFKEQ. CDR3 DNA sequence: TGTGCCAGCAGCCCCCTGACTAGCGGGGGGACCTACGAGCAGTACTTC. As protein: CASSPLTSGGTYEQYF.

V gene TRBV7-9 combines with J gene TRBJ1-2; D uncertain. CDR1 and CDR2 from the germline V gene are SEHNR and FQNEAQ (reference sequence). V was trimmed by 5 bases and J by 3 bases, leaving 13 bases between them. The CDR3 covers 14 residues. CDR3 protein: CASSLPGLDYGYTF. CDR3 DNA sequence: TGTGCCAGCAGCCTGCCGGGGTTGGACTATGGCTACACCTTC.

This chain connects TRBV20-1 to TRBJ2-5; possible D gene TRBD1, 6 bases. The CDR3 loop spans 14 amino acids. The V and J ends lost 3 bases and 9 bases respectively, with 20 bases between them. Germline V gene lookup returns CDR1 DFQATT and CDR2 SNEGSKA (reference sequence). CDR3 coding DNA: TGCAGTGCTAGTCCGGGACACGCGACCTCGCCCCAGTACTTC. This translates into CSASPGHATSPQYF.

The chain carries TRBV28 and TRBJ1-5; 12 bases line up with TRBD1. This CDR3 has 15 amino acids. Trimming removed 8 bases from V and 6 bases from J; junction bases left unmatched: 8. From germline, CDR1 is MDHEN and CDR2 SYDVKM. CDR3 region: CASLPGQGASQPQHF. In DNA, the CDR3 is TGTGCCAGCCTACCGGGACAGGGGGCGAGTCAGCCCCAGCATTTT.

V gene TRBV28 combines with J gene TRBJ2-3, with 7 bases that match TRBD1. Trimming at V came to 2 bases and at J to 0 bases, leaving 8 bases not matched to a gene. The CDR3 runs 17 residues. CDR1 and CDR2 from the germline V gene are MDHEN and SYDVKM. The CDR3 spells CASSLGEGAASTDTQYF. CDR3 in DNA: TGTGCCAGCAGTTTAGGTGAGGGGGCCGCTAGCACAGATACGCAGTATTTT.

V usage is TRBV3-1 (or the pseudogene TRBV3-2) and J usage is TRBJ1-6; the match to TRBD1 covers 8 bases. In germline, CDR1 is LGHDT, CDR2 YNNKEL (reference sequence). After removal of 4 bases from V and 9 bases from J, the junction contained 14 bases not matched to a gene. The CDR3 is 17 residues long. The CDR3 DNA is TGTGCCAGCAGCCTAAGCAGTTTGTGGACAGGGAGTTCACCCCTCCACTTT. This codes for CASSLSSLWTGSSPLHF.

V gene TRBV6-2 or TRBV6-3 combines with J gene TRBJ1-1; TRBD1 agrees at 7 bases. V lost 5 bases, J lost 6 bases, and 9 bases stayed unmatched. From germline, CDR1 is MNHEY and CDR2 SVGEGT. The CDR3 covers 14 residues. The CDR3 coding sequence is TGTGCCAGCAGTACGACAGGGTATTACGCTGAAGCTTTCTTT. Its protein product is CASSTTGYYAEAFF.

The chain uses TRBV7-2 and TRBJ2-3; unclear D gene. This CDR3 comprises 14 residues. The germline V and J ends were trimmed by 3 bases and 3 bases, with 10 bases remaining between them. Per germline, CDR1 SGHTA and CDR2 FQGNSA. The CDR3 DNA reads TGTGCCAGCAGCTTGAGGTTTCTAACAGATACGCAGTATTTT. Protein: CASSLRFLTDTQYF.

The chain uses TRBV6-2 or TRBV6-3 and TRBJ2-7; TRBD1 might be the D (6 bases). Germline V gives CDR1 MNHEY, CDR2 SVGEGT. With 0 bases removed from V and 5 bases from J, the gap between germline ends came to 20 bases. The CDR3 has 17 amino acids. CDR3: CASSYSRWGRILDEQYF. For the CDR3, the DNA is TGTGCCAGCAGTTACTCGAGATGGGGGCGCATCCTGGACGAGCAGTACTTC.

The chain carries TRBV5-6 and TRBJ2-7, with a possible D match to TRBD1 (5 bases). The V end lost 3 bases, the J end lost 8 bases, and 9 bases lay between the germline ends. Germline V lookup: CDR1 SGHDT, CDR2 YYEEEE. CDR3 length: 11 amino acids. The CDR3 spells CASSYDSKQYF. In DNA form, the CDR3 reads TGTGCCAGCAGCTACGACAGCAAGCAGTACTTC.

V usage is TRBV27 and J usage is TRBJ1-2; TRBD1 aligns across 8 bases. The junction had 13 bases not matched to a gene; V was cut back by 6 bases and J by 4 bases. In germline, CDR1 is MNHEY, CDR2 SMNVEV (reference sequence). The CDR3 has 16 residues. This chain's CDR3 is CASRRIIQGGIYGYTF. The CDR3 DNA sequence: TGTGCCAGCAGGAGAATTATACAGGGGGGAATCTATGGCTACACCTTC.

The CDR3 DNA sequence: TGTGCCAGCAGTTTTAGGGGACAGGATTCACCCCTCCACTTT. This codes for CASSFRGQDSPLHF. The chain carries TRBV27 and TRBJ1-6, with TRBD1 matching 8 bases. This CDR3 is built from 14 residues. CDR1 MNHEY and CDR2 SMNVEV come from the germline V gene (reference sequence). J lost 8 bases, V lost 3 bases, and 3 bases had no gene match.

The chain couples TRBV7-9 to TRBJ1-1; no reliable D call. V was clipped by 1 base and J by 5 bases, with 2 bases between them. Germline V gene data show CDR1 as SEHNR and CDR2 as FQNEAQ (reference sequence). This CDR3 has 11 residues. CDR3 sequence: CASSLVTEAFF. The CDR3 region has the DNA TGTGCCAGCAGCTTAGTAACTGAAGCTTTCTTT.

CDR3 nucleotides: TGTGCCAGCAGCGTAGGGCGGCTCAATGAGCAGTTCTTC. It codes for CASSVGRLNEQFF. V usage is TRBV7-2 and J usage is TRBJ2-1; no firm D call. Germline lookup yields CDR1 SGHTA and CDR2 FQGNSA. Trimming removed 5 bases from V and 6 bases from J, with 11 bases in between. CDR3 length: 13 amino acids.

The chain carries TRBV5-1 and TRBJ1-1, with D perhaps TRBD1 (5 bases). Germline values: CDR1 SGHRS, CDR2 YFSETQ. With 0 bases removed from V and 5 bases from J, the gap between germline ends came to 11 bases. The CDR3 is 14 amino acids. The CDR3 DNA sequence: TGCGCCAGCAGCTTGGGATCCCGGGGGACTGAAGCTTTCTTT. Amino acids: CASSLGSRGTEAFF.

CDR3 protein: CASSRGGTSGRAYEQYF. Here the CDR3 DNA reads TGCGCCAGCAGCCGGGGTGGGACTAGCGGGAGGGCCTACGAGCAGTACTTC. The chain uses TRBV4-1 and TRBJ2-7; 16 bases agree with TRBD2. With V trimmed by 4 bases and J by 2 bases, 5 bases remained unmatched. The CDR3 consists of 17 residues. Germline CDR1 reads MGHRA; CDR2 reads YSYEKL.

The gene calls are TRBV6-5 and TRBJ1-2, with 9 bases aligning to TRBD1. The germline V gene has CDR1 MNHEY and CDR2 SVGAGI. The V and J ends lost 0 bases and 6 bases, in that order; junction bases with no gene match: 5. The CDR3 has 15 amino acids. In DNA form, the CDR3 reads TGTGCCAGCAGTTACTCGGGACAGGGTAGAAATGGCTACACCTTC. Its protein is CASSYSGQGRNGYTF.

The chain has TRBV10-3 and TRBJ1-1, with D maybe TRBD1 (5 bases). The CDR3 contains 19 residues. Germline V lookup: CDR1 ENHRY, CDR2 SYGVKD. V lost 5 bases and J lost 3, with 28 bases in between. CDR3 amino acids: CAISKTQGLATKGDTEAFF. CDR3 in DNA: TGTGCCATCAGTAAAACTCAGGGATTAGCCACTAAAGGGGACACTGAAGCTTTCTTT.

This sequence joins TRBV30 and TRBJ2-1; 12 positions match TRBD2. From germline, CDR1 is GTSNPN and CDR2 SVGIG (reference sequence). The V and J ends lost 0 bases and 8 bases, in that order; junction bases with no gene match: 8. This CDR3 has 16 residues. CDR3 sequence: CAWSVLLAGGPDEQFF. In nucleotides, the CDR3 is TGTGCCTGGAGTGTACTTCTAGCGGGGGGGCCAGATGAGCAGTTCTTC.

The chain combines TRBV14 with TRBJ2-3; TRBD2 agrees at 9 bases. Germline assignment: CDR1 SGHDN and CDR2 FVKESK. The CDR3 extends over 15 amino acids. J lost 1 base, V lost 3 bases, and 2 bases had no gene match. This chain's CDR3 is CASSHRTSGTDTQYF. The CDR3 DNA sequence: TGTGCCAGCAGCCACCGGACTAGCGGCACAGATACGCAGTATTTT.

In this sample, this clone turned up a few times. This rearrangement joins TRBV7-9 to TRBJ2-7, with TRBD1 matching 7 bases. This CDR3 comprises 13 residues. The J segment lost 1 base and the V segment lost 5 bases, leaving 2 bases of the junction unmatched. CDR1 and CDR2 from the germline V gene are SEHNR and FQNEAQ (reference sequence). In nucleotides, the CDR3 is TGTGCCAGCAGCCCGACAGGGTCCTACGAGCAGTACTTC. Encoded protein: CASSPTGSYEQYF.

This chain uses TRBV7-8 with TRBJ2-7; D might be TRBD1 (5 bases). From germline, CDR1 is SGHVS and CDR2 FQNEAQ. Trimming removed 1 base from V and 2 bases from J, with 6 bases in between. The CDR3 is 13 residues long. CDR3 DNA: TGTGCCAGCAGCTTAGGGGGCACCTACGAGCAGTACTTC. Its protein is CASSLGGTYEQYF.